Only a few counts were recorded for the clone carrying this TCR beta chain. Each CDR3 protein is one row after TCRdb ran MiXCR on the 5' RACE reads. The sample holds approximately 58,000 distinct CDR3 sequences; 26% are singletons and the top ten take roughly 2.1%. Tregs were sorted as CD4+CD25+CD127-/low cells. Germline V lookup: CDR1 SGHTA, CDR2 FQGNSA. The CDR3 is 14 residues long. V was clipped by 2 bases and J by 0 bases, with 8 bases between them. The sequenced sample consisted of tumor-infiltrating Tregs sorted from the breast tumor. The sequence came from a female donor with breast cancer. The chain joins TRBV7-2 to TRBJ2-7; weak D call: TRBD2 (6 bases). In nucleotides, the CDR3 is TGTGCCAGCAGCTTATTGACTAGCTCCTACGAGCAGTACTTC. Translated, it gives CASSLLTSSYEQYF. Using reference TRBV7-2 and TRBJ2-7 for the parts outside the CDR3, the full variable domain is GAGVSQSPSNKVTEKGKDVELRCDPISGHTALYWYRQSLGQGLEFLIYFQGNSAPDKSGLPSDRFSAERTGGSVSTLTIQRTQQEDSAVYLCASSLLTSSYEQYFGPGTRLTVT.